This T cell receptor (beta chain) was found in a study of shared clonotypes between healthy human individuals. Study conclusions and caveats: Blood was the only sampled material, and tissue repertoires likely differ.

Donors comprised only Caucasian adults living in Nashville, Tennessee. Extraction of genomic DNA in unsorted samples used approximately 94 million PBMCs. This clone was detected once. Antigen: not known. This may stem from a read error, because a much larger clone lies one nucleotide away. Replicate PCRs were loaded with approximately 300 ng DNA from unsorted PBMC, some 33,000 T cell genomes. The table came from immunoSEQ multiplex PCR; TCRdb's copy has only in-frame clones and leaves some out. The sample records fewer than 550,000 clones, over 75% being singletons. The germline CDR1 and CDR2 sequences are MDHEN and SYDVKM. This CDR3 is built from 12 residues.

This sequence was found in a middle-aged woman in good health. Some clones in this sample may be carry-over from other donors' samples. The sequenced material came from PBMCs. This chain connects TRBV28 to TRBJ2-3; no reliable D call. The CDR3 sequence: CVSRFSTDTQYF. The CDR3 nucleotides read TGTGTCAGCAGGTTTAGCACAGATACGCAGTATTTT.